One T cell receptor (beta chain) is described in this entry. Its recognized antigen is unknown. No much larger clone exists at a distance of one base, and base qualities are not known. The data were obtained in a study of CD4 T cells in relation to SARS-CoV-2 and coronaviruses (dated by TCRdb to the early 2020s). About the full investigation: Shared crossreactive spike epitopes were mapped to their HLA restriction using patient-derived lymphoblastoid cell lines. Samples from three pre-COVID donors and the naive versus memory experiments were sequenced with the Adaptive Biotechnologies TCR-sequencing kit; other data were Illumina-based. At the level of individual TCR clonotypes, the study measured memory CD4+ T cell crossreactivity between SARS-CoV-2 spike protein and common cold coronavirus spike proteins. A different, Illumina-based TCR-beta assay was used to sequence expansion assays from other donors in the study. Here is what the overall study found, with its caveats: Since the crossreactivity analysis centred on spike protein, crossreactivity against other viral proteins was not assessed. Compared with monoreactive clones, crossreactive clones had significantly weaker SARS-CoV-2-driven expansion, a result consistent with antigenic imprinting. Small numbers of patients and of tested TCRs were a limitation of the study. Because no donor provided both pre-pandemic and post-infection samples, tracing the source of pre-existing responses was limited. Sequencing naive versus memory cells indicated that the assay picks up memory recall responses, not primary responses primed during culture. Memory CD4+ clonotypes crossrecognizing SARS-CoV-2 and at least one common cold coronavirus spike were found in 60% to 70% of donors.

CD4+ T cells from unexposed donors were collected before the COVID-19 pandemic (2011-2018). Naive and memory CD4+ T cells were separated from cryopreserved PBMCs by first enriching for CD4 and then performing EasySep naive CD4+ T cell enrichment. The leukapheresis product used for the unexposed donors was purchased from a commercial source. Ficoll-Paque PLUS gradient centrifugation was used to isolate PBMCs from either whole blood or leukapheresis product. PBMCs were either cryopreserved at -140°C or used fresh in the expansion assay. The QIAamp Micro DNA Kit was used to extract genomic DNA from the CD4+ T cells. From a lookup of the germline V gene (reference sequence), CDR1 and CDR2 are MNHEY and SMNVEV. Trimming at the junction amounts to 4 bases on V and 2 bases on J, and the germline ends lie 7 bases apart. The CDR3 contains 13 residues, cysteine and phenylalanine counted. The CDR3 DNA has 39 bases and is translated from base 1.

Deep-resolution immunoSEQ TCR-beta sequencing was performed on DNA from uncultured naive and memory CD4+ T cells. The authors' pipeline ran thus. During preprocessing, nonproductive sequences were removed, along with CDR3s that did not begin with C, did not end with F or W, or were shorter than 7 amino acids. Cultured and uncultured naive and memory CD4+ repertoires were searched for CDR3s previously identified as spike- and CEF-reactive. CDR3 homology was quantified as pairwise Levenshtein distance, calculated with the stringdist R package after three terminal residues were trimmed from each end. TCRdb's version of the immuneACCESS table is confined to in-frame rearrangements and falls short of the full clone set. An unresolved V gene accounts for under half of the shortfall where checked; the remainder is of unknown origin. The V and J calls and clone size come from that table; D and trimming were worked out from the DNA. The table for this sample lists about 59,000 clones; about nine tenths of them were counted only once. Together, the top ten hold roughly 1.4% of the sample.

Sequenced input: memory CD4+ T cells from PBMCs. Explained via the paper, the cell subset or site label denotes: memory (non-naive) CD4+ T cells. This chain is built from TRBV27 and TRBJ2-3; no D gene is confidently identified. This TCR derives from a human donor in good health. The CDR3 here reads CASSSFVTDTQYF. The DNA sequence is given as TGTGCCAGCAGTTCCTTTGTCACAGATACGCAGTATTTT.